A single TCR beta chain is shown here with its context. This sample was included in a study of blood T cell repertoires in COVID-19. Study at large: PBMCs, B-cell-depleted T cells, or T cells were the source of the cDNA or gDNA that made up the material.

Produced via immunoSEQ multiplex PCR; TCRdb's table is partial and in-frame only. The sample shows tens of thousands of clones, around 76% of them seen only once. V was trimmed by 5 bases and J by 3 bases, leaving 8 bases between them. This CDR3 comprises 13 residues. In germline, CDR1 is MNHEY, CDR2 SMNVEV (reference sequence). Sequenced sample: peripheral blood. The origin of this receptor is a human donor in a cohort sampled during active COVID-19. The rearrangement joins TRBV27 to TRBJ1-5, with D uncertain. DNA of the CDR3: TGTGCCAGCAGTCGGGGTGCCAATCAGCCCCAGCATTTT. Amino acids: CASSRGANQPQHF.